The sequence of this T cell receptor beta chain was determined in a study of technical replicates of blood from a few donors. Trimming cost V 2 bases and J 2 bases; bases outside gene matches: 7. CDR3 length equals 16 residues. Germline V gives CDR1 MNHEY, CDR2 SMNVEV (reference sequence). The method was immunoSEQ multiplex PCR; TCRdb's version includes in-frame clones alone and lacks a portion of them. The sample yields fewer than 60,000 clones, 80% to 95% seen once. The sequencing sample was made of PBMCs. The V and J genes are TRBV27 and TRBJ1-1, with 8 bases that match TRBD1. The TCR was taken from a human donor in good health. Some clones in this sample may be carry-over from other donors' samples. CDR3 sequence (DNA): TGTGCCAGCAGTTTAAGTCAGGGGGCACGAAACACTGAAGCTTTCTTT. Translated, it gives CASSLSQGARNTEAFF.